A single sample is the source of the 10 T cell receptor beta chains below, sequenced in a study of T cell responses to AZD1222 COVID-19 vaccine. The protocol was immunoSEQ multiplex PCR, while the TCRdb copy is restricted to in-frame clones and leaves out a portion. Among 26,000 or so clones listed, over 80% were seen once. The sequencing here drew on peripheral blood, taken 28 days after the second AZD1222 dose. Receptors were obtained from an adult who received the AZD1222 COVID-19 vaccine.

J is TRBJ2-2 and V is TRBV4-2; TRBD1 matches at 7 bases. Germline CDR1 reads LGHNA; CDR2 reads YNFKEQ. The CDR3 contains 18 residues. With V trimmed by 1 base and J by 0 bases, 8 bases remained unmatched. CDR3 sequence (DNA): TGTGCCAGCAGCCAAGCTTTGTGGGGGACAGCGAACACCGGGGAGCTGTTTTTT. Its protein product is CASSQALWGTANTGELFF.

The CDR3 sequence: CASSSSGRAIDTQYF. CDR3 sequence (DNA): TGTGCCAGCAGCTCTAGCGGGAGGGCCATTGATACGCAGTATTTT. The chain recombines TRBV7-2 with TRBJ2-3, with 12 bases aligning to TRBD2. The junction had 5 bases not matched to a gene; V was cut back by 4 bases and J by 6 bases. The CDR3 extends over 15 amino acids. The germline gives CDR1 SGHTA, CDR2 FQGNSA.

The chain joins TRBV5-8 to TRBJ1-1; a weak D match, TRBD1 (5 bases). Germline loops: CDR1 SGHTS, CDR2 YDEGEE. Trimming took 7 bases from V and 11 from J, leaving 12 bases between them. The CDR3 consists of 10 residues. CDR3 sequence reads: CASGGVGAFF. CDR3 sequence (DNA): TGTGCCAGCGGAGGGGTTGGGGCTTTCTTT.

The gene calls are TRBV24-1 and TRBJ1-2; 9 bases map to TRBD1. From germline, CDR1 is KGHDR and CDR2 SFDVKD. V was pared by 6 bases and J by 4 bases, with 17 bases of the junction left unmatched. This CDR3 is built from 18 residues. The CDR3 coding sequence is TGTGCCACCAGTTCAAGGTTGACCGGACAGGGGACCCTCTATGGCTACACCTTC. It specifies CATSSRLTGQGTLYGYTF.

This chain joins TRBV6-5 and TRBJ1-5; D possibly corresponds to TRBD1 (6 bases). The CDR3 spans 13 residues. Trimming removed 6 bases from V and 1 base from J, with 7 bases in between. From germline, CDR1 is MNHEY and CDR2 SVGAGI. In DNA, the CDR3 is TGTGCCAGCAGAGGGGGGAGCAATCAGCCCCAGCATTTT. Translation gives CASRGGSNQPQHF.

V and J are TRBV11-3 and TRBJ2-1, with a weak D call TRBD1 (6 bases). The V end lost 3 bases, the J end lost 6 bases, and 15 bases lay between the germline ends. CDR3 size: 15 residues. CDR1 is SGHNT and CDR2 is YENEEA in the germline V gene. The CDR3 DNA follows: TGTGCCAGCAGCTTGGCCCGGGGACAAGCCAATGAGCAGTTCTTC. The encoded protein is CASSLARGQANEQFF.

In nucleotides, the CDR3 is TGTGCCAGCTCAGACAGGGCTGGAAACACCATATATTTT. Translation: CASSDRAGNTIYF. The rearrangement uses TRBV18 and TRBJ1-3, with 7 nucleotides matching TRBD1. Germline CDR1 is KGHSH and CDR2 is LQKENI. This CDR3 region has 13 residues. V trimming: 5 bases; J trimming: 2 bases; junction bases outside the gene matches: 0.

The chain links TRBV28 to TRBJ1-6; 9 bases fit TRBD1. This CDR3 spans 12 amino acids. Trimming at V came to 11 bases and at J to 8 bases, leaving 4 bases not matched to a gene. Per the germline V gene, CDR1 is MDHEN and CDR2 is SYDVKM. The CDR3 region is CAAGQGDSPLHF. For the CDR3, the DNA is TGTGCCGCGGGACAGGGAGATTCACCCCTCCACTTT.

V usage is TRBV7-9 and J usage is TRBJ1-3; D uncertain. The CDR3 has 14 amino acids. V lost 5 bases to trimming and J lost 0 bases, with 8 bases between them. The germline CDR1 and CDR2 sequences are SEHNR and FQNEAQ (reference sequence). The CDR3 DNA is TGTGCCAGCAGCCCCCAACGCTCTGGAAACACCATATATTTT. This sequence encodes CASSPQRSGNTIYF.

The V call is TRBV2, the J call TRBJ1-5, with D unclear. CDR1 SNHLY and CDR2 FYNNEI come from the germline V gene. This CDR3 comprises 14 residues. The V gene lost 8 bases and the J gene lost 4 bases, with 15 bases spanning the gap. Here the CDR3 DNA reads TGTGCCAGCTCCCTGGAGCGTGGGAATCAGCCCCAGCATTTT. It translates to CASSLERGNQPQHF.